This T cell receptor (beta chain) was retrieved from a study of blood T cell repertoires in COVID-19. The table came from immunoSEQ multiplex PCR; TCRdb's copy has only in-frame clones and leaves some out. The sample lists approximately 260,000 clones, around 85% seen once, with over 3% in the top ten. This sequence was found in a woman between 40 and 50 years old with active or convalescent COVID-19. Material: peripheral blood.

The DNA for the CDR3 is TGTGCCAGCAGCTACCAGGCGAACACTGAAGCTTTCTTT. Encoded protein: CASSYQANTEAFF. The V and J genes are TRBV11-3 and TRBJ1-1; D is uncertain. Between the trimmed V and J ends, which lost 4 bases and 1 base, there was a span of 7 bases. The CDR3 contains 13 residues. The V gene's germline CDR1 is SGHNT and CDR2 YENEEA.